A single sample gave rise to the 8 T cell receptor beta chains below, sequenced in a study of T cells in Graves' hyperthyroidism and ophthalmopathy. The TCR beta CDR3 regions underwent amplification using RNA transcripts as the source. Initially, a first-round RT-PCR of the TCR CDR3 employed the HTBI primer set. TCRdb re-analysed the multiplex PCR reads in MiXCR, keeping a single row per CDR3 protein. This table holds roughly 300,000 distinct CDR3 sequences, about 21% found once. Sequenced: blood. The receptors were sampled from a woman between 45 and 65 years old with Graves' hyperthyroidism.

As DNA, the CDR3 is TGTGCCAGCAGTTCGGGGTCCCCCGGTGAGACCCAGTACTTC. Its translation is CASSSGSPGETQYF. The rearrangement links TRBV28 to TRBJ2-5; D is perhaps TRBD2 (5 bases). Germline V lookup: CDR1 MDHEN, CDR2 SYDVKM. The V and J ends lost 4 bases and 5 bases respectively, with 14 bases between them. This CDR3 region has 14 residues.

This clonotype was seen ten or more times. The rearrangement uses TRBV11-1 and TRBJ2-1, with D unclear. V was trimmed by 3 bases and J by 1 base, leaving 10 bases between them. CDR3 length: 15 amino acids. The germline gives CDR1 SGHAT, CDR2 FQDESV (reference sequence). The CDR3 loop reads CASSFRLLSYNEQFF. In DNA, the CDR3 is TGTGCCAGCAGCTTTCGACTCTTATCCTACAATGAGCAGTTCTTC. The variable domain in full, completed from reference TRBV11-1 and TRBJ2-1, reads EAEVAQSPRYKITEKSQAVAFWCDPISGHATLYWYRQILGQGPELLVQFQDESVVDDSQLPKDRFSAERLKGVDSTLKIQPAELGDSAMYLCASSFRLLSYNEQFFGPGTRLTVL.

The table lists this clonotype with many counts. The chain carries TRBV28 and TRBJ2-5; TRBD1 might be the D (5 bases). The CDR3 runs 13 residues. CDR1 and CDR2 from the germline V gene are MDHEN and SYDVKM. V was pared by 5 bases and J by 3 bases, with 10 bases between. Here the CDR3 reads CASSRSGKETQYF. The CDR3 nucleotides are TGTGCCAGCAGTAGGTCAGGGAAAGAGACCCAGTACTTC.

The gene calls are TRBV18 and TRBJ2-5; the match to TRBD1 covers 11 bases. Looked up from germline, CDR1 is KGHSH and CDR2 is LQKENI. The CDR3 loop spans 16 amino acids. V was clipped by 1 base and J by 3 bases; unmatched bases: 4. The CDR3 spells CASSPRAGQGEETQYF. The CDR3 DNA reads TGTGCCAGCTCACCACGAGCGGGACAGGGGGAAGAGACCCAGTACTTC.

This clonotype has at least ten counts. The chain is built from TRBV6-1 and TRBJ2-5; 7 positions agree with TRBD2. V lost 8 bases to trimming and J lost 4 bases; unmatched junction nucleotides: 7. Germline V lookup: CDR1 MNHNS, CDR2 SASEGT. This CDR3 spans 13 amino acids. The CDR3 DNA follows: TGTGCCAGCGGCAGGGAGGGGCTAGAGACCCAGTACTTC. Its translation: CASGREGLETQYF.

The sample holds many counts of this clonotype. The genes are TRBV9 and TRBJ2-3; 14 bases match TRBD2. The trim removed 0 bases at V and 6 bases at J, leaving 9 bases unmatched. Per the germline V gene, CDR1 is SGDLS and CDR2 is YYNGEE. The CDR3 is made up of 18 amino acids. For the CDR3, the DNA is TGTGCCAGCAGCGTAGACCCCGGGACTAGCGGGAGTCGGGATACGCAGTATTTT. The encoded protein is CASSVDPGTSGSRDTQYF.

At least ten counts were recorded for this clonotype. This chain connects TRBV7-2 to TRBJ1-1; D might be TRBD1 (6 bases). Between the trimmed V and J ends, which lost 5 bases and 11 bases, there was a span of 15 bases. Germline loops: CDR1 SGHTA, CDR2 FQGNSA. This CDR3 region has 12 residues. CDR3 DNA sequence: TGTGCCAGCAGCGCCACAGGGTTGGAGGCTTTCTTT. This codes for CASSATGLEAFF.

This clonotype was counted many times. V and J are TRBV5-1 and TRBJ2-3; D remains ambiguous. The V gene lost 0 bases and the J gene lost 3 bases, with 11 bases spanning the gap. The CDR3 length is 15 residues. Per the germline V gene, CDR1 is SGHRS and CDR2 is YFSETQ. CDR3 coding DNA: TGCGCCAGCAGCTTGGAGTCTAGGAGTACAGATACGCAGTATTTT. It specifies CASSLESRSTDTQYF.